This T cell receptor beta chain comes out of a study of molecular identifiers for immune sequencing clone quantification. Listed TCR primers and previously described methods were used for bulk TCR libraries. TCRdb reanalysed the PCR reads using MiXCR and keeps one entry per CDR3 protein. The sample contains about 640,000 distinct CDR3 sequences, roughly 21% of which appear only once. This clonotype showed up many times. Looked up from germline, CDR1 is SGHAT and CDR2 is FQNNGV. The CDR3 has 13 amino acids. The V gene lost 2 bases and the J gene lost 2 bases, with 6 bases spanning the gap. The chain is built from TRBV11-2 and TRBJ2-5, with D uncertain. The sequenced sample was naive CD8+ T cells from blood, with Jurkat cell RNA spiked in. Subset defined: FACS-sorted CD8+CD4-CCR7+CD45RA+ naive T cells. The sequence came from a human donor in good health. Some libraries in this study had Jurkat cell RNA spiked in. CDR3 loop: CASSLHRQETQYF. The CDR3, as DNA: TGTGCCAGCAGCTTACACAGACAAGAGACCCAGTACTTC.